This T cell receptor (beta chain) was retrieved from a study of patients and donors after allogeneic stem cell transplantation. This clonotype has only a few counts. TCRdb independently ran MiXCR on the RT-PCR reads; one entry per CDR3 protein. This repertoire shows 900,000 to 1,000,000 distinct CDR3 sequences, about a sixth found once; its top ten account for roughly 6%. Germline V gene sequence: CDR1 MNHEY, CDR2 SVGAGI. V dropped 0 bases and J dropped 4 bases, with 14 bases sitting between them. This CDR3 is built from 16 residues. The material sequenced was blood, either unsorted or a sorted T cell fraction (not recorded which). The TCR originated in a human donor who was either an allogeneic HSCT recipient or a stem cell or donor lymphocyte infusion donor (not recorded which). It is not recorded whose cells these are; they may come from a transplant donor. The chain uses TRBV6-5 and TRBJ2-3; possibly TRBD2 for D (6 bases). The CDR3 DNA reads TGTGCCAGCAGTTACTCGAGAGCCCCGGGAGCAGATACGCAGTATTTT. The encoded protein is CASSYSRAPGADTQYF.